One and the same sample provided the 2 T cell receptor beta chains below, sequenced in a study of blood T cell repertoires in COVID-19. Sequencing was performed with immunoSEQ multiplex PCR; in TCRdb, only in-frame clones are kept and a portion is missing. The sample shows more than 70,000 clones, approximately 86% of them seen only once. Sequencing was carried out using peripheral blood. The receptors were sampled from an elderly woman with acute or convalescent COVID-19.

The CDR3 loop reads CASSEWSNYGYTF. Written as DNA, the CDR3 is TGTGCCAGCAGCGAATGGAGTAACTATGGCTACACCTTC. The chain combines TRBV2 with TRBJ1-2; D is undetermined. The V end lost 6 bases, the J end lost 1 base, and 9 bases lay between the germline ends. The CDR3 covers 13 residues. The germline V gene has CDR1 SNHLY and CDR2 FYNNEI.

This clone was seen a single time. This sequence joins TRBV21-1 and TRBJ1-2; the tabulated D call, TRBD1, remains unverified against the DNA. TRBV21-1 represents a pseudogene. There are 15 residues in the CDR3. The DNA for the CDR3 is TGTGCCAGCAGCAAAATGCGAGGGGGCGACTATGGCTACACCTTC. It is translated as CASSKMRGGDYGYTF.